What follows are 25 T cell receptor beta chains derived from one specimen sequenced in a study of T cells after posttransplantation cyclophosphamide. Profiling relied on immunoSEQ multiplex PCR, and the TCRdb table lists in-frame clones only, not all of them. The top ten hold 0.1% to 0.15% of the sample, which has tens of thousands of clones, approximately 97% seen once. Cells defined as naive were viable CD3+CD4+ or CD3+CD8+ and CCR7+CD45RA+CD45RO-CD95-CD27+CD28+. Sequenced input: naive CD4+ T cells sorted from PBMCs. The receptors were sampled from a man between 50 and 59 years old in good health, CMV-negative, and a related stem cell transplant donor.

CDR3 amino acids: CASSVRGTGSYEQYF. CDR3 nucleotides: TGTGCCAGCAGCGTAAGGGGTACAGGATCCTACGAGCAGTACTTC. J is TRBJ2-5 and V is TRBV9, with D possibly being TRBD1 (5 bases). The J call may be mistaken, given a closer DNA end match to TRBJ2-7. The CDR3 is 15 amino acids. The germline V gene has CDR1 SGDLS and CDR2 YYNGEE.

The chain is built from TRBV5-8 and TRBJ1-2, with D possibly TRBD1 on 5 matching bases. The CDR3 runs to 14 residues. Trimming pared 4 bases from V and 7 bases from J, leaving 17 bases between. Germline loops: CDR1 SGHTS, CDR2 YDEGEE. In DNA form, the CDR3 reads TGTGCCAGCAGCCTCGGGCAGGGCACCCCTGGCTACACCTTC. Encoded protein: CASSLGQGTPGYTF.

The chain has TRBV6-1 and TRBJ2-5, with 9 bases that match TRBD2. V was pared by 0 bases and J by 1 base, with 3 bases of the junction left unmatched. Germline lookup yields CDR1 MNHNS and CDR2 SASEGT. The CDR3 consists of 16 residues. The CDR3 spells CASSEAAGGIQETQYF. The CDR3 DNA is TGTGCCAGCAGTGAAGCGGCGGGGGGGATCCAAGAGACCCAGTACTTC.

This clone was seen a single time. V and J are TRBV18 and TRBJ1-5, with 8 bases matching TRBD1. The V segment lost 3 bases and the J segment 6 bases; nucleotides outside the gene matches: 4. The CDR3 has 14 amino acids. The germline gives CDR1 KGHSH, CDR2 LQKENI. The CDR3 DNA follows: TGTGCCAGCTCACCCACAGGGGGGAGTCAGCCCCAGCATTTT. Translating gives CASSPTGGSQPQHF. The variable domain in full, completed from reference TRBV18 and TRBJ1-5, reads NAGVMQNPRHLVRRRGQEARLRCSPMKGHSHVYWYRQLPEEGLKFMVYLQKENIIDESGMPKERFSAEFPKEGPSILRIQQVVRGDSAAYFCASSPTGGSQPQHFGDGTRLSIL.

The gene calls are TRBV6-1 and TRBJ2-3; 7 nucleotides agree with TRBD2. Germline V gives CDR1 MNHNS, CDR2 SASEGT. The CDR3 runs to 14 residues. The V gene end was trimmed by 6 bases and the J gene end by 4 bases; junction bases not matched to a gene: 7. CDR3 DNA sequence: TGTGCCAGCAGCTTAAGCGGGGTGTCAGATACGCAGTATTTT. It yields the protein CASSLSGVSDTQYF.

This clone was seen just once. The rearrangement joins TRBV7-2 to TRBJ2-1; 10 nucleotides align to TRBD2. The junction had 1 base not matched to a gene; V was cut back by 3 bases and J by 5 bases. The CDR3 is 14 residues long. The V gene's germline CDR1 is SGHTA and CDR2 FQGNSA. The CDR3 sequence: CASSFSGGNNEQFF. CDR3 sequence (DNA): TGTGCCAGCAGCTTTAGCGGGGGGAACAATGAGCAGTTCTTC.

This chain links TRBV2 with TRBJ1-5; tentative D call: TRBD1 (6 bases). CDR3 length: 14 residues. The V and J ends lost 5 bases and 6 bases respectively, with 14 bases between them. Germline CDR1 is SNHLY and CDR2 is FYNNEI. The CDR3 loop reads CASSSYRDGQPQHF. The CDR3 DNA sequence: TGTGCCAGCAGTTCCTACAGGGATGGTCAGCCCCAGCATTTT.

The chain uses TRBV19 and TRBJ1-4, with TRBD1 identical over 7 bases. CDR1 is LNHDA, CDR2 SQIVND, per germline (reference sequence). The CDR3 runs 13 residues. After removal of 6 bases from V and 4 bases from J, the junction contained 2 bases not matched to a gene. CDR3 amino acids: CASSDRVNEKLFF. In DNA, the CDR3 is TGTGCCAGTAGCGACAGGGTTAATGAAAAACTGTTTTTT.

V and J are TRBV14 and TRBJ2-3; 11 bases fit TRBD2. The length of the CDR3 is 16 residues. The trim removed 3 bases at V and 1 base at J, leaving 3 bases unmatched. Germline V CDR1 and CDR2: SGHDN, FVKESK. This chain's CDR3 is CASSHRLAGRTDTQYF. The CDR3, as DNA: TGTGCCAGCAGCCACCGACTAGCGGGGCGCACAGATACGCAGTATTTT.

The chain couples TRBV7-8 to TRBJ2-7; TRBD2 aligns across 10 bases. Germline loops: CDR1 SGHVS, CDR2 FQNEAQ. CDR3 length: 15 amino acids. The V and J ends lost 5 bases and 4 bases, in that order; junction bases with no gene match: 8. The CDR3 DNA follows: TGTGCCAGCAGCCGAGCGGGAGGGTTGCGGTACGAGCAGTACTTC. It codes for CASSRAGGLRYEQYF.

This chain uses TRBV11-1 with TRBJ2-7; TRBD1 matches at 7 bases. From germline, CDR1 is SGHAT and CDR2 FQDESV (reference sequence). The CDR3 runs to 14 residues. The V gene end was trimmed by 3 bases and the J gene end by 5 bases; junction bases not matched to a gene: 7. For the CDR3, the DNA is TGTGCCAGCAGCTTGCCAGGGACAGTCGACGAGCAGTACTTC. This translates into CASSLPGTVDEQYF.

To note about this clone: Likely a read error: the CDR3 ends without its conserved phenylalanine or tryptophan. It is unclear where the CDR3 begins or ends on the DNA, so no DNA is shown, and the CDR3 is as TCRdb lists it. CDR3 residues: CASSPVPGQGSSSPLPL. The chain combines TRBV18 with TRBJ1-6; the DNA was not compared with TRBD1, the D call given in the table. Germline V gives CDR1 KGHSH, CDR2 LQKENI. A total of 17 residues make up the CDR3, ends included.

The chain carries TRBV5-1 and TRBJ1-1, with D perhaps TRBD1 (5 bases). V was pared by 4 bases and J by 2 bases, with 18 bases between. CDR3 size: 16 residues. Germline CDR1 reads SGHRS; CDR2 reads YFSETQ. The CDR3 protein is CASSADTYGINTEAFF. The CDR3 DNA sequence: TGCGCCAGCAGCGCGGACACCTATGGGATAAACACTGAAGCTTTCTTT. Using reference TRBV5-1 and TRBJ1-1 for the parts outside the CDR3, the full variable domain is KAGVTQTPRYLIKTRGQQVTLSCSPISGHRSVSWYQQTPGQGLQFLFEYFSETQRNKGNFPGRFSGRQFSNSRSEMNVSTLELGDSALYLCASSADTYGINTEAFFGQGTRLTVV.

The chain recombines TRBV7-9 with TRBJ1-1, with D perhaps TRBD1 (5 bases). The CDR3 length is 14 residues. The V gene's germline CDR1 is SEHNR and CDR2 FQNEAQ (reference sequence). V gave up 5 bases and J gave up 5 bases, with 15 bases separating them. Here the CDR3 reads CASSPRGGGTEAFF. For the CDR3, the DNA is TGTGCCAGCAGCCCCCGCGGGGGGGGGACTGAAGCTTTCTTT.

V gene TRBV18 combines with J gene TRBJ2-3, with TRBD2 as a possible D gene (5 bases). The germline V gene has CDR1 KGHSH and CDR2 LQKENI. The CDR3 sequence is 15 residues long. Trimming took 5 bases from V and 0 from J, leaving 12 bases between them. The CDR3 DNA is TGTGCCAGCTCATCCCGACGAGGGAGCACAGATACGCAGTATTTT. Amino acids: CASSSRRGSTDTQYF.

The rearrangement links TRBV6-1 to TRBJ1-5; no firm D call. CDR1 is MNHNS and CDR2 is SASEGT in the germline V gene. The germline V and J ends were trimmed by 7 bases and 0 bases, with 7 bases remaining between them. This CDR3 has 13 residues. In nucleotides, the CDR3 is TGTGCCAGCACGACATTTAGCAATCAGCCCCAGCATTTT. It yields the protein CASTTFSNQPQHF.

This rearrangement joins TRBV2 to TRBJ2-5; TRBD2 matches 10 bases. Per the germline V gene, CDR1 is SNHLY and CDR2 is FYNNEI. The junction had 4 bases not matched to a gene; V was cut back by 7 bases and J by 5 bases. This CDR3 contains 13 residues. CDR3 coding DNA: TGTGCCAGCATTGGACTAGCGGAGGAGACCCAGTACTTC. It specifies CASIGLAEETQYF. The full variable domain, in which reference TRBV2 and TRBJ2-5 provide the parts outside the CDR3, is EPEVTQTPSHQVTQMGQEVILRCVPISNHLYFYWYRQILGQKVEFLVSFYNNEISEKSEIFDDQFSVERPDGSNFTLKIRSTKLEDSAMYFCASIGLAEETQYFGPGTRLLVL.

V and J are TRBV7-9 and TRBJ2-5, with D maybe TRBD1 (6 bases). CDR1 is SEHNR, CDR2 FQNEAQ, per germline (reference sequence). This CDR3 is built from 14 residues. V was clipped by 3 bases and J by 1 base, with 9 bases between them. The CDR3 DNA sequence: TGTGCCAGCAGCTTCGGACAGCCCCAAGAGACCCAGTACTTC. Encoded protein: CASSFGQPQETQYF.

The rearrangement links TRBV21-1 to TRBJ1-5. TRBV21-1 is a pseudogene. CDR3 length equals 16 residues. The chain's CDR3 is CASSKEVSGFNQPQHF. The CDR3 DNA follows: TGTGCCAGCAGCAAAGAGGTCAGCGGATTCAATCAGCCCCAGCATTTT.

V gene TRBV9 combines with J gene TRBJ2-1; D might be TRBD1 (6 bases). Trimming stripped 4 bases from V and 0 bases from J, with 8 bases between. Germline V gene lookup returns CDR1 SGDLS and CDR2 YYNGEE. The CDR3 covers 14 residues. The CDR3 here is CASSQDSSYNEQFF. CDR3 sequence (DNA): TGTGCCAGCAGCCAGGACAGCTCCTACAATGAGCAGTTCTTC.

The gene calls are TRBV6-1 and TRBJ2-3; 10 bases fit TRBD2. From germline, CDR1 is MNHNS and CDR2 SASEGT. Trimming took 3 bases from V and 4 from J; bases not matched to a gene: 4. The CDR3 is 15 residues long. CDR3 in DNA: TGTGCCAGCAGTGACAGCGGGAGGGCCCCAGATACGCAGTATTTT. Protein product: CASSDSGRAPDTQYF.

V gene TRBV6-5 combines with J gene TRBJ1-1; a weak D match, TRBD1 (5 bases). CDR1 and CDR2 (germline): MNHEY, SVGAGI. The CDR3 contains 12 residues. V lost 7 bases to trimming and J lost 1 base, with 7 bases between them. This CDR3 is CASTGQNTEAFF. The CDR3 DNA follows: TGTGCCAGCACAGGGCAGAACACTGAAGCTTTCTTT.

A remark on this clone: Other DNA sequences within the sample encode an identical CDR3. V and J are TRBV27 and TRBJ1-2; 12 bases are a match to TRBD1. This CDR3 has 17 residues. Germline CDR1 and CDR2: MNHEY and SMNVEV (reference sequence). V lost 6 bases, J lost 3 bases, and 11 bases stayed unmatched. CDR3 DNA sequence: TGTGCCAGCAGAATCGATGCAGGGACAGGGGGCGACTATGGCTACACCTTC. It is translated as CASRIDAGTGGDYGYTF.

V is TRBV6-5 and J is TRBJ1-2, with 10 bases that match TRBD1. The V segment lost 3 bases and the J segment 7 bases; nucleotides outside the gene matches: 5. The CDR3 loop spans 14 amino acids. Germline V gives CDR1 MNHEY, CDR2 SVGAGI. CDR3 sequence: CASSYRQGARGYTF. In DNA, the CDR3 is TGTGCCAGCAGTTATCGACAGGGGGCCCGTGGCTACACCTTC.

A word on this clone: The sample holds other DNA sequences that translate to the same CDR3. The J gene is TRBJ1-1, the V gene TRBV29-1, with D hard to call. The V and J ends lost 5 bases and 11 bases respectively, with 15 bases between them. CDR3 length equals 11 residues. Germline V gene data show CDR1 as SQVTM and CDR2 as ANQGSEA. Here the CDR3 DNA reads TGCAGCGTTATAGAGGGCGTGGGGGCTTTCTTT. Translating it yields CSVIEGVGAFF.